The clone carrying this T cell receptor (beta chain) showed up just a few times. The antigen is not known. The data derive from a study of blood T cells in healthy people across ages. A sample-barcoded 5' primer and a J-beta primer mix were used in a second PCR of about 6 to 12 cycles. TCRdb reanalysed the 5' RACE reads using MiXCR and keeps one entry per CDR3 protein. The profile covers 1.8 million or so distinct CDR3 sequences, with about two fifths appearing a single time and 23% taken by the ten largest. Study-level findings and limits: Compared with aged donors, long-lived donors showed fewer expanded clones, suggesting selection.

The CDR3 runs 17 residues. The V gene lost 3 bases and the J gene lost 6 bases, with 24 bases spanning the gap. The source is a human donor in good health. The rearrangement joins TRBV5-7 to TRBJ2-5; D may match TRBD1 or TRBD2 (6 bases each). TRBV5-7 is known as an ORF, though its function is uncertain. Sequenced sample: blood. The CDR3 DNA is TGTGCCAGCAGCTATCGGGCGGGGACACCTACCGAGAAGACCCAGTACTTC. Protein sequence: CASSYRAGTPTEKTQYF.